Listed here are 3 T cell receptor beta chains from one sample, sequenced in a study of T cell clonotyping in hematopoietic cell transplantation. Sequenced by immunoSEQ multiplex PCR; TCRdb stores in-frame clones only, minus some. This sample yields more than 65,000 clones, of which around 94% are seen a single time; 1.6% belongs to the top ten. The specimen sequenced was peripheral blood mononuclear cells. The receptors stem from a man between 45 and 60 years old in good health. Some clones in this sample may be carry-over from other donors' samples.

V is TRBV2 and J is TRBJ2-7; 7 nucleotides match TRBD1. The germline V gene has CDR1 SNHLY and CDR2 FYNNEI. The V segment lost 7 bases and the J segment 2 bases; nucleotides outside the gene matches: 2. This CDR3 comprises 12 residues. The CDR3: CASNTGAYEQYF. Here the CDR3 DNA reads TGTGCCAGCAATACAGGGGCCTACGAGCAGTACTTC.

This clone was seen a single time. This chain uses TRBV5-1 with TRBJ1-4; no reliable D call. This CDR3 comprises 14 residues. The V and J ends lost 0 bases and 5 bases respectively, with 8 bases between them. CDR1 is SGHRS, CDR2 YFSETQ, per germline. The CDR3 sequence: CASSLGSGNEKLFF. The CDR3 nucleotides read TGCGCCAGCAGCTTGGGCTCGGGGAATGAAAAACTGTTTTTT.

The chain carries TRBV5-4 and TRBJ2-7, with 8 bases fitting TRBD2. Trimming cost V 0 bases and J 5 bases; bases outside gene matches: 4. The CDR3 is 14 amino acids. From germline, CDR1 is SGHNT and CDR2 YYREEE (reference sequence). This CDR3 is CASSLASGGNEQYF. The CDR3 region has the DNA TGTGCCAGCAGCTTGGCCAGCGGGGGAAACGAGCAGTACTTC.